This T cell receptor beta chain emerged from a study of T cells in Graves' hyperthyroidism and ophthalmopathy. Whole-study findings and limits: Appearing also in blood were most of the thyroid clonotypes expanded above 0.001. A 13 V-J signature model discriminated ophthalmopathy versus stable hyperthyroidism.

There were TCR beta CDR3 regions amplified from RNA transcripts. First-round RT-PCR of the TCR CDR3 relied on the HTBI primer set. One entry per CDR3 protein, called by TCRdb with MiXCR from the multiplex PCR reads. The sample includes approximately 300,000 distinct CDR3 sequences, around 19% of them seen just once. Germline-derived CDR1 and CDR2 are SGHRS and YFSETQ. This CDR3 spans 15 amino acids. V was pared by 0 bases and J by 3 bases, with 12 bases between. Concerning this clonotype: No antigen is known for it.

Ophthalmopathy cases met thresholds of Clinical Activity Score at least 3, NOSPECS grade at least 4 and duration under 3 months. Source material: blood. The clonotype comes from a man aged 50 to 60 with Graves' ophthalmopathy. V usage is TRBV5-1 and J usage is TRBJ2-5, with D maybe TRBD2 (5 bases). For the CDR3, the DNA is TGCGCCAGCAGCTTGGCCCCCTCTAGCAAAGAGACCCAGTACTTC. Protein sequence: CASSLAPSSKETQYF. Filled out from reference TRBV5-1 and TRBJ2-5, the complete variable domain reads KAGVTQTPRYLIKTRGQQVTLSCSPISGHRSVSWYQQTPGQGLQFLFEYFSETQRNKGNFPGRFSGRQFSNSRSEMNVSTLELGDSALYLCASSLAPSSKETQYFGPGTRLLVL.